The rows below give T cell receptor beta chains drawn from one sample of a study of T cell responses to AZD1222 COVID-19 vaccine. Clones were sequenced by immunoSEQ multiplex PCR, and TCRdb holds only the in-frame ones, with some missing. The sample records about 170,000 clones, roughly 90% being singletons. Sequences were derived from peripheral blood, sampled on day 0 of AZD1222 vaccination. All receptors come from an adult in good health. CDR3s include the opening cysteine and the closing phenylalanine or tryptophan. A D gene is named only where the DNA matches it firmly. A clone size is listed for some rows: how often the clone was seen (once, few, many), or a class if it is expanded.

size,V,D,J,DNA,CDR3
NA,TRBV2,TRBD2,TRBJ2-7,TGTGCCAGCAGTGAAGGGCGGGGGGCATTCTACGAGCAGTACTTC,CASSEGRGAFYEQYF
NA,TRBV5-4,NA,TRBJ1-1,TGTGCCAGCAGCTTGAGAGGGTACACTGAAGCTTTCTTT,CASSLRGYTEAFF
NA,TRBV12-5,NA,TRBJ1-1,TGTGCTAGTGGGGACATCGAAGCTTTCTTT,CASGDIEAFF
NA,TRBV6-5,TRBD2,TRBJ2-7,TGTGCCAGCAGTTACTCGAAAGCGGGGGGTTCCTACGAGCAGTACTTC,CASSYSKAGGSYEQYF
NA,TRBV14,NA,TRBJ2-7,TGTGCCAGCAGCGAGGGGACGTTCGAGCAGTACTTC,CASSEGTFEQYF
NA,TRBV18,TRBD1,TRBJ1-2,TGTGCCAGCTCATTTCGGGACAGGGTTTCCACCTTC,CASSFRDRVSTF
NA,TRBV27,TRBD1,TRBJ1-2,TGTGCCAGCAGACGGACAGGGGGCGTACGAGGTGGCTACACCTTC,CASRRTGGVRGGYTF
NA,TRBV7-8,NA,TRBJ2-5,TGTGCCAGCAGTTATAACCGGGGACGAAAAGAGACCCAGTACTTC,CASSYNRGRKETQYF
NA,TRBV24-1,NA,TRBJ2-2,TGTGCCACCAGTGATTTGCGCCGGGACACCGGGGAGCTGTTTTTT,CATSDLRRDTGELFF
once,TRBV5-1,NA,TRBJ1-1,TGCGCCAGCAGCACAGGGACGGCGAACACTGAAGCTTTCTTT,CASSTGTANTEAFF
NA,TRBV7-2,NA,TRBJ2-2,TGTGCCAGCAGCTTAGGGTCTGGGGTGAGCACCGGGGAGCTGTTTTTT,CASSLGSGVSTGELFF
NA,TRBV4-2,NA,TRBJ1-1,TGTGCCAGCAGCCAAGGAAGGCCAGGGAACACTGAAGCTTTCTTT,CASSQGRPGNTEAFF
once,TRBV24-1,TRBD2,TRBJ2-3,TGTGCCACCAGTGACCGTAGCGGGAGCGGGGGAGATACGCAGTATTTT,CATSDRSGSGGDTQYF
NA,TRBV25-1,NA,TRBJ2-7,TGTGCCAGCAGTGATAGGAGGGGTTTAGAACCCTACGAGCAGTACTTC,CASSDRRGLEPYEQYF
NA,TRBV5-8,TRBD1,TRBJ1-3,TGTGCCAGCAGCTTACCGGGACAGAAAGCCGGAAACACCATATATTTT,CASSLPGQKAGNTIYF
NA,TRBV5-8,NA,TRBJ1-4,TGTGCCAGCAGCTTCCAGAGCCTAACTAATGAAAAACTGTTTTTT,CASSFQSLTNEKLFF
NA,TRBV6-5,NA,TRBJ1-5,TGTGCCAGCCACGGCCCGGGTGGATATCAGCCCCAGCATTTT,CASHGPGGYQPQHF
NA,TRBV7-2,NA,TRBJ1-3,TGTGCCAGCAGCGCTAGAGGGACATTTGGAAACACCATATATTTT,CASSARGTFGNTIYF
NA,TRBV18,NA,TRBJ2-5,TGTGCCAGCTCACCGACAGGAGGGGAGACCCAGTACTTC,CASSPTGGETQYF
NA,TRBV2,NA,TRBJ2-7,TGTGCCAGCATACGGGGGGCTATTAACGAGCAGTACTTC,CASIRGAINEQYF
NA,TRBV5-1,NA,TRBJ2-1,TGCGCCAGCAGCTTGTCACCTTACAATGAGCAGTTCTTC,CASSLSPYNEQFF
NA,TRBV3-1/TRBV3-2,NA,TRBJ1-5,TGTGCCAGCAGCCAACGGGGTAGCAATCAGCCCCAGCATTTT,CASSQRGSNQPQHF
few,TRBV29-1,NA,TRBJ2-5,TGCAGCGTTGAAATTGGCAGAGGCGGCGAGACCCAGTACTTC,CSVEIGRGGETQYF
few,TRBV12-3/TRBV12-4,NA,TRBJ2-5,TGTGCCAGCAAGCGGTCTCCCGAAGAGACCCAGTACTTC,CASKRSPEETQYF
NA,TRBV3-1/TRBV3-2,TRBD1,TRBJ2-7,TGTGCCAGCAGCCGGACAGGTGGTGAGCAGTACTTC,CASSRTGGEQYF
NA,TRBV5-1,NA,TRBJ2-1,TGCGCCAGCAGCTCGACTGCCTCCTACAATGAGCAGTTCTTC,CASSSTASYNEQFF
NA,TRBV7-2,TRBD1,TRBJ2-3,TGTGCCAGCAGCTTGACAGGGAGAGGAGATACGCAGTATTTT,CASSLTGRGDTQYF
NA,TRBV3-1/TRBV3-2,NA,TRBJ2-3,TGTGCCAGCAGCCAAAGACGGGACTTTCCATTGGATACGCAGTATTTT,CASSQRRDFPLDTQYF
NA,TRBV5-4,NA,TRBJ1-3,TGTGCCAGCAGTACGCCGGGTCCAGGCAACACCATATATTTT,CASSTPGPGNTIYF
NA,TRBV18,TRBD1,TRBJ2-7,TGTGCCAGCTCACTGTGGACAGGGCGCGCATCCTACGAGCAGTACTTC,CASSLWTGRASYEQYF
NA,TRBV6-2/TRBV6-3,NA,TRBJ1-5,TGTGCCAGCAGTTCACAGGTGGGCAATCAGCCCCAGCATTTT,CASSSQVGNQPQHF
NA,TRBV14,NA,TRBJ2-5,TGTGCCAGCAGCCAAGGTAGACAGTCTTTGGGGGAAGAGACCCAGTACTTC,CASSQGRQSLGEETQYF
NA,TRBV7-2,NA,TRBJ1-5,TGTGCCAGCAGCGCGTCCGGGACGGGGGTCTTTCCCCAGCATTTT,CASSASGTGVFPQHF
NA,TRBV6-2/TRBV6-3,TRBD2,TRBJ2-7,TGTGCCAGCAGCCCACTAGCGGGAGTGCGGGGCGAGCAGTACTTC,CASSPLAGVRGEQYF
NA,TRBV2,NA,TRBJ1-5,TGTGCCAGCAGTCGGGACCATAGCAATCAGCCCCAGCATTTT,CASSRDHSNQPQHF
NA,TRBV19,TRBD2,TRBJ2-2,TGTGCCACCTCGTCAGATACTAGCGGGGGGCTTCCGAACACCGGGGAGCTGTTTTTT,CATSSDTSGGLPNTGELFF
NA,TRBV5-1,NA,TRBJ1-2,TGCGCCAGCAGCCCGGCCGGGACGGCGAACTATGGCTACACCTTC,CASSPAGTANYGYTF
NA,TRBV30,NA,TRBJ2-7,TGTGCCTGGAGTGTACCCGGGCTAGCCTCCTACGAGCAGTACTTC,CAWSVPGLASYEQYF
NA,TRBV5-1,NA,TRBJ2-1,TGCGCCAGCAGCTTGGACAGGCCTAGTCATGAGCAGTTCTTC,CASSLDRPSHEQFF
NA,TRBV24-1,TRBD1,TRBJ2-1,TGTGCCACCAGTGAGCCCGGGACAGGTACTGGCAATGAGCAGTTCTTC,CATSEPGTGTGNEQFF